This T cell receptor (beta chain) was recorded in a study of blood T cell repertoires in COVID-19. Clones were read by immunoSEQ multiplex PCR, and TCRdb kept only the in-frame ones, dropping some. This table holds some 260,000 clones, around 80% found once. CDR3 length: 16 amino acids. This chain uses TRBV21-1 with TRBJ2-1; TRBD1 is taken as the D call from the table, unchecked against the DNA. TRBV21-1 is annotated as a pseudogene. The sample taken for sequencing was PBMCs or T cells enriched from blood (not recorded which). The receptor's source is a man aged 25 to 40 with acute COVID-19. DNA for the CDR3: TGTGCCAGCAGCCTACGGACAGGAAGCTCCTACAATGAGCAGTTCTTC. Translated: CASSLRTGSSYNEQFF.